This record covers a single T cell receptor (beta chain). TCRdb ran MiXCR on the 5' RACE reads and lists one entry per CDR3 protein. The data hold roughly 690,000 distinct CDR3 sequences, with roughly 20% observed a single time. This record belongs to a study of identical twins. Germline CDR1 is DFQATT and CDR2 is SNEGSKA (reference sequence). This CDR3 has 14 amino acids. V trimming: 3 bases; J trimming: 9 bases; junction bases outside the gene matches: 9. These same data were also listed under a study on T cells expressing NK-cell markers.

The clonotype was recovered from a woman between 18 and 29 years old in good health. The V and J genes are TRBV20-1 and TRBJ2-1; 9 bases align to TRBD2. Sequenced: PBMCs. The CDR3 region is CSARLLAGVSEQFF. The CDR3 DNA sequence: TGCAGTGCTAGGCTATTAGCGGGGGTCAGTGAGCAGTTCTTC.